The entry below gives a single T cell receptor (beta chain) sequence along with its context. The sample holds other DNA sequences that translate to the same CDR3. The CDR3 runs 16 residues. The V segment lost 5 bases and the J segment 0 bases; nucleotides outside the gene matches: 1. Germline CDR1 and CDR2: MGHRA and YSYEKL. The repertoire was sequenced with immunoSEQ multiplex PCR; TCRdb's copy has only in-frame clones and lacks some. Of approximately 82,000 clones in the sample, about four fifths were seen once. This entry is derived from a study of blood T cell repertoires in COVID-19. Whole-study context: COVID-19 samples from acute and convalescent phases originated in the United States, Italy and Spain. PBMCs, B-cell-depleted T cells, or T cells were the source of the cDNA or gDNA that made up the material.

The chain couples TRBV4-1 to TRBJ2-1; 13 nucleotides match TRBD2. Material for sequencing was peripheral blood. This TCR was sampled from a woman between 70 and 85 years old with acute or convalescent COVID-19. The CDR3 sequence: CASSRTSGSSYNEQFF. CDR3 in DNA: TGCGCCAGCAGCAGGACTAGCGGGAGCTCCTACAATGAGCAGTTCTTC.